This TCR beta chain emerged from a study of CD8+ T cells in alopecia areata. RNA was extracted and reverse transcribed into cDNA as the sequencing template. Some clones are missing from TCRdb's copy, which holds only in-frame ones; the method was immunoSEQ multiplex PCR. The profile shows 75,000 to 80,000 clones, about 71% of them singletons. Treatment indicated: oral pan-JAK inhibitor, 5-10 mg twice daily. This CDR3 has 15 amino acids. The germline V and J ends were trimmed by 2 bases and 1 base, with 12 bases remaining between them. Germline V gives CDR1 MNHEY, CDR2 SMNVEV (reference sequence). The sequence was collected from a human donor with alopecia areata. Source: CD8+ T cells sorted from blood, taken at week 24, from a patient treated with tofacitinib. The chain recombines TRBV27 with TRBJ2-7; D gene uncertain. In nucleotides, the CDR3 is TGTGCCAGCAGTTTAAAGGCACCTGCTTCCTACGAGCAGTACTTC. Protein sequence: CASSLKAPASYEQYF.